This TCR beta chain was captured by sequencing in a study of quantifying T cell responses using KT2 cells (TCRdb year 2017). Regarding the research as a whole: RNA was DNase-treated and reverse transcribed with TCR alpha and beta constant-region primers, mostly using SuperScript III. To avoid over-amplification, PCR2 was carried out as a SYBR Green qPCR and halted once a predetermined fluorescence threshold was reached. The efficiency of the T4 ligation step under optimum conditions was estimated to be above 8%. Overall study outcomes, separate from this receptor: Even at the lowest spike-in tested, roughly one KT2 cell per 100,000 PBMC, KT2 sequences were still detected. Detection of KT2 sequences showed saturation at very high KT2 spike-in numbers. Over several orders of magnitude, the number of KT2 alpha and beta sequences rose linearly with the number of KT2 cells put in. This TCR sequencing study did not compare the pipeline side by side with other TCR sequencing techniques.

On this clonotype itself: Its antigen remains undetermined. No base qualities exist here, and no much larger clone lies one base off it.

Libraries were built with UMI-ligation and nested PCR. A single-stranded oligonucleotide carrying the Illumina SP2 sequence and a UMI was ligated to the cDNA 3' end using T4 RNA ligase 1. PCR1 consisted of roughly 4 cycles (98 degrees C 15 s, 69 degrees C 30 s, 72 degrees C 40 s), and for the beta primer an equimolar mix of RC1.1 and RC1.2 was used to cover TRBC1 and TRBC2. From PCR2 onward, TCR alpha and beta chains were processed separately, with sample indices and Illumina adaptors added. The UMI comprised 12 random nucleotides, as two hexamers separated by a spacer, placed after an 8-base spacer. The libraries were sequenced on an Illumina MiSeq using v2 2x251 paired-end chemistry, usually with around eleven samples in each run. PhiX DNA at roughly 4.5-7.5% was added to each sequencing library to increase diversity. As for the authors' bioinformatics: Raw reads were converted to FASTQ with bcl2fastq and were demultiplexed by dual indices with Demultiplexor. Decombinator assigned V and J genes by tag matching, allowing a single base-pair mismatch. Collapsinator used UMIs to correct both sequencing errors and frequency errors arising from PCR heterogeneity. CDR3Translator turned Decombinator identifiers into nucleotide sequence, translated that sequence into amino acids, and pulled out the CDR3 based on C- and N-terminal motifs. A cluster of KT2 sequences that shared one unique molecular identifier was counted as a single distinct KT2 TCR. TCRdb passed the public sequencing reads through fastp at Q25 and MiXCR, retaining productive beta sequences. Rows matching on CDR3 protein sequence are summarized as one entry with the most common DNA and genes. Clone size and V and J calls follow TCRdb, not the original study. In this sample the table shows tens of thousands of distinct CDR3 sequences, around 10% of which occur a single time. 9.7% of the sample belongs to the ten largest clones.

The CDR3 measures 18 amino acids from cysteine to phenylalanine. Only the CDR3 portion is preserved as DNA: 54 bases, with reading frame beginning at the first base. The junction shows trimming of 0 bases on V and 2 bases on J, plus 19 bases between the germline ends. From the germline V gene, CDR1 is MNHNS and CDR2 is SASEGT. Known numbers of KT2, a T cell clone whose TCR had been sequenced previously, were spiked into unfractionated PBMC to test the sensitivity and accuracy of the pipeline. A range of KT2-to-PBMC ratios was generated by mixing KT2 cells with a fixed number of PBMC. The TCR comes from a human donor. The chain links TRBV6-1 with TRBJ1-2, with the D gene too uncertain to name. Sample: PBMCs spiked with cells of the T cell clone KT2. The CDR3 has the sequence CASSEALGGPTFNYGYTF. The DNA sequence follows: TGTGCCAGCAGTGAAGCGCTTGGCGGACCAACATTCAACTATGGCTACACCTTC.